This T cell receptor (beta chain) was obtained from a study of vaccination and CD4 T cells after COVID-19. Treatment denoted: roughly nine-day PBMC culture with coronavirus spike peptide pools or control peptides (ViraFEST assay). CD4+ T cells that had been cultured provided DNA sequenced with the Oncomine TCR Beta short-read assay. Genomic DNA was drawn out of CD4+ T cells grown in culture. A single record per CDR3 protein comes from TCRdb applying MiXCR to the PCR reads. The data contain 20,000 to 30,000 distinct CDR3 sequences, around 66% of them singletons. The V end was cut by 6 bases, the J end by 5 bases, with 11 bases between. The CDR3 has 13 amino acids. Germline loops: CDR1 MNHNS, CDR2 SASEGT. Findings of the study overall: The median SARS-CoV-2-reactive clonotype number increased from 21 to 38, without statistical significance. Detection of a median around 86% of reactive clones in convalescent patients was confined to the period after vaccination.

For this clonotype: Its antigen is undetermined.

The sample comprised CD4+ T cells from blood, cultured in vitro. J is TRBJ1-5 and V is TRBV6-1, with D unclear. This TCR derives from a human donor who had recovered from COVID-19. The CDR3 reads CASRRQRDQPQHF. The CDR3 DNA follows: TGTGCCAGCAGGAGGCAGCGAGATCAGCCCCAGCATTTT.